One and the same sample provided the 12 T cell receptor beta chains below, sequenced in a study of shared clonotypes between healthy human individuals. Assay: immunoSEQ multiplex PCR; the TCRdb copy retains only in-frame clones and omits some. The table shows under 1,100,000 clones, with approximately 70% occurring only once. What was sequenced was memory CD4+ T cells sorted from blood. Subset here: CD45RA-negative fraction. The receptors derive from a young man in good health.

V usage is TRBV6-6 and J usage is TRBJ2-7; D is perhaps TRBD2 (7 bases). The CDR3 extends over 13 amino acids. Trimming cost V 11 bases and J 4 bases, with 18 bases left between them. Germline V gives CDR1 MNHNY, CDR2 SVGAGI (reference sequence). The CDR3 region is CAAGGRDTYEQYF. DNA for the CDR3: TGTGCCGCCGGTGGGAGGGACACATACGAGCAGTACTTC.

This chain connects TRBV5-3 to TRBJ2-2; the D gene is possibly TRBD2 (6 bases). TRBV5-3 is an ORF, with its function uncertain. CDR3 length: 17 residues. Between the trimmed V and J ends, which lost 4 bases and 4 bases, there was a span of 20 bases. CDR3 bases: TGTGCCAGAAGCCAATCGACTAGAGTTCGGGTCACCGGGGAGCTGTTTTTT. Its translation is CARSQSTRVRVTGELFF.

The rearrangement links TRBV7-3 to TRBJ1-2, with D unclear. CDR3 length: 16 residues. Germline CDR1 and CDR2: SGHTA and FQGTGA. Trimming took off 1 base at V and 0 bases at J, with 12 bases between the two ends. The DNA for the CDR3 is TGTGCCAGCAGCTTAAGCGGTAGCTTATCTAACTATGGCTACACCTTC. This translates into CASSLSGSLSNYGYTF.

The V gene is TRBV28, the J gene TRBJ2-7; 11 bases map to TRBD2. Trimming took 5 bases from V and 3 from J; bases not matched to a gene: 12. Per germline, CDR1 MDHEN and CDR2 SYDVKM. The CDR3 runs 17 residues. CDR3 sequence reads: CASSLQGTSGGLYEQYF. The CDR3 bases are TGTGCCAGCAGTCTTCAAGGTACTAGCGGGGGTCTCTACGAGCAGTACTTC. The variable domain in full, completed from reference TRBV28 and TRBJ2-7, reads DVKVTQSSRYLVKRTGEKVFLECVQDMDHENMFWYRQDPGLGLRLIYFSYDVKMKEKGDIPEGYSVSREKKERFSLILESASTNQTSMYLCASSLQGTSGGLYEQYFGPGTRLTVT.

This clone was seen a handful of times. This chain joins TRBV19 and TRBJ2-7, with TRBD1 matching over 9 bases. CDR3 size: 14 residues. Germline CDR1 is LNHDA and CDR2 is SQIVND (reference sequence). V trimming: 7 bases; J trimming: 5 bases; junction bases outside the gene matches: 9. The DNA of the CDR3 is TGTGCCAGTACCGGACAGGGGACCGCCAACGAGCAGTACTTC. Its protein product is CASTGQGTANEQYF.

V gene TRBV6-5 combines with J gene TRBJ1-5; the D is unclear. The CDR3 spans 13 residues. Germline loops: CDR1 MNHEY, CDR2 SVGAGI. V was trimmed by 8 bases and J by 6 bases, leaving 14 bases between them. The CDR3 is CASGKVAGQPQHF. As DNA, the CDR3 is TGTGCCAGCGGGAAAGTCGCGGGTCAGCCCCAGCATTTT.

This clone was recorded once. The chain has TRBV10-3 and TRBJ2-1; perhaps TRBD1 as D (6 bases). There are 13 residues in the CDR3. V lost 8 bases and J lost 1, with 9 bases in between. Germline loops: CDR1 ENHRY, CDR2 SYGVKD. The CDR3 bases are TGTGCCATCTCCGGGACATCCTACAATGAGCAGTTCTTC. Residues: CAISGTSYNEQFF.

CDR3 sequence: CASSVEDGSSYEQYF. CDR3 coding DNA: TGTGCCAGCAGCGTAGAAGACGGGTCCTCCTACGAGCAGTACTTC. This rearrangement joins TRBV9 to TRBJ2-7, with no clear D. In germline, CDR1 is SGDLS, CDR2 YYNGEE. The CDR3 totals 15 residues. The ends were cut back, 0 bases at V and 0 bases at J, with 10 bases in the middle.

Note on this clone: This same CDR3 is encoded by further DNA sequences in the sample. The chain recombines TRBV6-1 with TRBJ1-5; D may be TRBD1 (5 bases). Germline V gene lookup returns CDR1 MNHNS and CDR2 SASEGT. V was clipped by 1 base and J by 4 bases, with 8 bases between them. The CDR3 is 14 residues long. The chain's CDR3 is CASSEGQGNQPQHF. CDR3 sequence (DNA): TGTGCCAGCAGTGAAGGGCAGGGAAATCAGCCCCAGCATTTT.

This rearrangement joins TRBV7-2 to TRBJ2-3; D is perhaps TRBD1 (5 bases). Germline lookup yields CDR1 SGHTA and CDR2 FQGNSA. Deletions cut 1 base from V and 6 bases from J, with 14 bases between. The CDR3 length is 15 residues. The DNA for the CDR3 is TGTGCCAGCAGCTTAGAGGGGTCCTCTTCCGATACGCAGTATTTT. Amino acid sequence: CASSLEGSSSDTQYF.

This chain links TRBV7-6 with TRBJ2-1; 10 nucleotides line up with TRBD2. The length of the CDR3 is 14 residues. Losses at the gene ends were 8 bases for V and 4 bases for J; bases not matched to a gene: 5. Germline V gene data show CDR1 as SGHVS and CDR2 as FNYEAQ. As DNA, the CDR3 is TGTGCCAGCGGAGCGGGGGGGACATACAATGAGCAGTTCTTC. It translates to CASGAGGTYNEQFF.

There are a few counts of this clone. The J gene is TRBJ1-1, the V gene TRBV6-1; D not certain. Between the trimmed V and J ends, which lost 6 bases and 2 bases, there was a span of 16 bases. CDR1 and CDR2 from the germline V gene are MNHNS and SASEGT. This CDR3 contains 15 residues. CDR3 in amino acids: CASRVSRAGNTEAFF. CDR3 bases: TGTGCCAGCAGGGTGTCCCGGGCGGGAAACACTGAAGCTTTCTTT.